The next 24 T cell receptor beta chains were all read from a single sample in a study of blood T cell repertoires in COVID-19. Sequenced by immunoSEQ multiplex PCR; TCRdb stores in-frame clones only, minus some. The sample lists around 190,000 clones; 70% to 85% were seen once. Material for sequencing was peripheral blood. The receptors stem from a human donor in a cohort sampled during active COVID-19.

The genes are TRBV19 and TRBJ1-1; 7 bases agree with TRBD1. The CDR3 is made up of 17 amino acids. V lost 0 bases, J lost 3 bases, and 10 bases stayed unmatched. CDR1 LNHDA and CDR2 SQIVND come from the germline V gene (reference sequence). The CDR3 sequence: CASSIDRDRTTDTEAFF. CDR3 nucleotides: TGTGCCAGTAGTATAGATCGGGACAGAACAACGGACACTGAAGCTTTCTTT.

The chain couples TRBV7-8 to TRBJ2-1; 8 positions match TRBD2. The V gene's germline CDR1 is SGHVS and CDR2 FQNEAQ. After removal of 5 bases from V and 3 bases from J, the junction contained 6 bases not matched to a gene. The CDR3 length is 15 residues. DNA for the CDR3: TGTGCCAGCAGCCAGCAGCGGGGGCTCTACAATGAGCAGTTCTTC. It is translated as CASSQQRGLYNEQFF.

J is TRBJ1-4 and V is TRBV19; D gene uncertain. The V and J ends lost 7 bases and 5 bases respectively, with 14 bases between them. From germline, CDR1 is LNHDA and CDR2 SQIVND (reference sequence). CDR3 size: 14 residues. Here the CDR3 reads CASTLGGYNEKLFF. CDR3 DNA: TGTGCCAGTACCCTGGGAGGGTACAATGAAAAACTGTTTTTT.

This sequence joins TRBV7-6 and TRBJ2-7, with 7 bases aligning to TRBD1. The V gene end was trimmed by 2 bases and the J gene end by 2 bases; junction bases not matched to a gene: 6. The CDR3 runs to 15 residues. Germline lookup yields CDR1 SGHVS and CDR2 FNYEAQ. DNA for the CDR3: TGTGCCAGCAGCTTAAGGGACAGTCCCACCTACGAGCAGTACTTC. Translating it yields CASSLRDSPTYEQYF. Drawing the rest from reference TRBV7-6 and TRBJ2-7, the complete variable domain is GAGVSQSPRYKVTKRGQDVALRCDPISGHVSLYWYRQALGQGPEFLTYFNYEAQQDKSGLPNDRFSAERPEGSISTLTIQRTEQRDSAMYRCASSLRDSPTYEQYFGPGTRLTVT.

The chain uses TRBV6-5 and TRBJ2-2, with a tentative D call TRBD1 (5 bases). The CDR3 contains 14 residues. Trimming stripped 9 bases from V and 0 bases from J, with 11 bases between. The germline CDR1 and CDR2 sequences are MNHEY and SVGAGI. CDR3 DNA: TGTGCCAGTACCCCGACAGCGAACACCGGGGAGCTGTTTTTT. Translation gives CASTPTANTGELFF.

The chain recombines TRBV5-4 with TRBJ2-2, with a weak D call TRBD1 (6 bases). This CDR3 comprises 14 residues. CDR1 and CDR2 from the germline V gene are SGHNT and YYREEE (reference sequence). The V end was cut by 3 bases, the J end by 3 bases, with 9 bases between. The DNA for the CDR3 is TGTGCCAGCAGCTCGGACAGTTACACCGGGGAGCTGTTTTTT. This encodes CASSSDSYTGELFF. The full variable domain, its missing parts supplied by reference TRBV5-4 and TRBJ2-2, is ETGVTQSPTHLIKTRGQQVTLRCSSQSGHNTVSWYQQALGQGPQFIFQYYREEENGRGNFPPRFSGLQFPNYSSELNVNALELDDSALYLCASSSDSYTGELFFGEGSRLTVL.

This rearrangement joins TRBV12-5 to TRBJ2-7; the match to TRBD2 covers 8 bases. The CDR3 spans 15 residues. Trimming at V came to 1 base and at J to 3 bases, leaving 5 bases not matched to a gene. The V gene's germline CDR1 is LGHNT and CDR2 FRNRAP. Written as DNA, the CDR3 is TGTGCTAGTGGTTTGGCATATCGGGGGGGCTACGAGCAGTACTTC. This codes for CASGLAYRGGYEQYF.

V is TRBV7-2 and J is TRBJ1-2; possibly TRBD1 for D (6 bases). This CDR3 has 15 residues. The V gene's germline CDR1 is SGHTA and CDR2 FQGNSA. Trimming removed 5 bases from V and 6 bases from J, with 19 bases in between. The CDR3 DNA reads as TGTGCCAGCAGCAACAGGGTACGGGCCATCGATGGCTACACCTTC. This gives the protein CASSNRVRAIDGYTF.

The genes are TRBV11-2 and TRBJ2-7, with TRBD1 identical over 7 bases. CDR3 length: 16 amino acids. Per germline, CDR1 SGHAT and CDR2 FQNNGV. The trim removed 0 bases at V and 4 bases at J, leaving 9 bases unmatched. CDR3 in amino acids: CASSLELSGGVYEQYF. CDR3 bases: TGTGCCAGCAGCTTAGAGTTGTCAGGGGGAGTGTACGAGCAGTACTTC.

Comments on this clone: The junction departs from germline at one end; a sequencing error may be responsible. The rearrangement links TRBV7-9 to TRBJ2-7; 7 bases are a match to TRBD1. Germline V gene sequence: CDR1 SEHNR, CDR2 FQNEAQ (reference sequence). CDR3 length: 16 amino acids. CDR3 DNA: TGTGCCAACAGCCCCGGGACAGCCGTCCAAGACCTCGAGCAGTACTTC. This translates into CANSPGTAVQDLEQYF.

The chain combines TRBV20-1 with TRBJ1-4, with D perhaps TRBD1 (6 bases). V gave up 5 bases and J gave up 6 bases, with 7 bases separating them. The CDR3 spans 11 residues. Germline values: CDR1 DFQATT, CDR2 SNEGSKA (reference sequence). The chain's CDR3 is CSAYRDEKLFF. The CDR3 DNA reads as TGCAGTGCTTACAGGGATGAAAAACTGTTTTTT.

This chain uses TRBV2 with TRBJ1-5, with 7 bases fitting TRBD1. V shed 3 bases and J 7 bases; nucleotides not matched to a gene: 9. In germline, CDR1 is SNHLY, CDR2 FYNNEI. The CDR3 runs to 15 residues. The CDR3 coding sequence is TGTGCCAGCAGTGAGCCAGGGGGGTTGTGGCAGCCCCAGCATTTT. It is translated as CASSEPGGLWQPQHF.

This clone was counted a single time. This chain uses TRBV5-4 with TRBJ2-2; 7 positions agree with TRBD1. With V trimmed by 6 bases and J by 5 bases, 13 bases remained unmatched. This CDR3 spans 16 amino acids. Germline V lookup: CDR1 SGHNT, CDR2 YYREEE (reference sequence). CDR3 loop: CASTPGPGQTTGELFF. The DNA for the CDR3 is TGTGCCAGCACCCCGGGGCCGGGACAGACAACCGGGGAGCTGTTTTTT.

This clone was seen a handful of times. The chain employs TRBV7-8 and TRBJ1-6; 7 nucleotides match TRBD1. J was trimmed by 7 bases and V by 5 bases; bases with no gene match: 5. CDR1 is SGHVS and CDR2 is FQNEAQ in the germline V gene. The CDR3 covers 14 residues. The CDR3 DNA reads as TGTGCCAGCAGCCTGGACAGGACGAATTCACCCCTCCACTTT. It specifies CASSLDRTNSPLHF.

Only one count was recorded for this clone. This sequence joins TRBV11-3 and TRBJ1-1; 8 bases line up with TRBD1. The CDR3 contains 15 residues. CDR1 and CDR2 (germline): SGHNT, YENEEA. Unmatched junction bases numbered 6, after V lost 1 base and J lost 5 bases. CDR3 DNA sequence: TGTGCCAGCAGCTTAGGTCAGGGGGCGCGTACTGAAGCTTTCTTT. The encoded protein is CASSLGQGARTEAFF.

The V gene is TRBV5-1, the J gene TRBJ2-5, with D perhaps matching TRBD1 (6 bases). The CDR3 loop spans 15 amino acids. V shed 0 bases and J shed 4 bases, with 13 bases lying between them. Germline V gene lookup returns CDR1 SGHRS and CDR2 YFSETQ. The CDR3 sequence: CASSLAGDVGETQYF. In DNA form, the CDR3 reads TGCGCCAGCAGCTTGGCAGGGGATGTGGGAGAGACCCAGTACTTC.

The chain joins TRBV6-1 to TRBJ1-1; D not certain. The length of the CDR3 is 16 residues. The germline V and J ends were trimmed by 3 bases and 3 bases, with 17 bases remaining between them. The germline V gene encodes CDR1 MNHNS and CDR2 SASEGT. The CDR3 DNA sequence: TGTGCCAGCAGTGACGGAATCGGGGAAGGGTACACTGAAGCTTTCTTT. It translates to CASSDGIGEGYTEAFF.

This clone turned up a few times. This rearrangement joins TRBV7-9 to TRBJ1-1, with TRBD1 identical over 9 bases. The CDR3 is 15 residues long. J gave up 1 base and V 5 bases, and 5 bases lay outside the gene matches. CDR1 SEHNR and CDR2 FQNEAQ come from the germline V gene (reference sequence). CDR3 sequence (DNA): TGTGCCAGCAGCCTAAGGACAGGGGAGAACACTGAAGCTTTCTTT. Its protein is CASSLRTGENTEAFF.

The rearrangement joins TRBV6-5 to TRBJ2-3; D remains ambiguous. The CDR3 covers 15 residues. V was cut by 7 bases and J by 2 bases, with 16 bases left in between. CDR1 is MNHEY, CDR2 SVGAGI, per germline. CDR3 amino acids: CASTTSGRLTDTQYF. CDR3 in DNA: TGTGCCAGCACCACCAGTGGGCGCCTCACAGATACGCAGTATTTT.

The chain is built from TRBV27 and TRBJ1-1; D gene uncertain. The CDR3 spans 13 residues. Germline CDR1 MNHEY, CDR2 SMNVEV (reference sequence). The V gene lost 5 bases and the J gene lost 9 bases, with 16 bases spanning the gap. The CDR3: CASSQRERGKAFF. The DNA for the CDR3 is TGTGCCAGCAGTCAACGGGAGCGAGGCAAAGCTTTCTTT.

V and J are TRBV19 and TRBJ1-2; 9 positions match TRBD1. The V gene's germline CDR1 is LNHDA and CDR2 SQIVND (reference sequence). Unmatched junction bases numbered 4, after V lost 3 bases and J lost 8 bases. The CDR3 sequence is 13 residues long. DNA for the CDR3: TGTGCCAGTAGTATGGGACAGGGTTTAGGCTACACCTTC. Translating it yields CASSMGQGLGYTF.

The chain employs TRBV5-1 and TRBJ2-3; D not resolved. The CDR3 sequence is 14 residues long. V was cut by 0 bases and J by 6 bases, with 11 bases left in between. Germline V lookup: CDR1 SGHRS, CDR2 YFSETQ. Here the CDR3 reads CASSLGQPEDTQYF. The DNA of the CDR3 is TGCGCCAGCAGCTTGGGACAACCCGAGGATACGCAGTATTTT.

The chain combines TRBV29-1 with TRBJ1-1, with no clear D. Germline V lookup: CDR1 SQVTM, CDR2 ANQGSEA. This CDR3 has 12 amino acids. V dropped 2 bases and J dropped 1 base, with 5 bases sitting between them. CDR3 protein: CSVERSNTEAFF. The CDR3 coding sequence is TGCAGCGTTGAACGGTCGAACACTGAAGCTTTCTTT.

This chain connects TRBV6-5 to TRBJ1-5; TRBD1 matches at 9 bases. Trimming removed 8 bases from V and 5 bases from J; junction bases left unmatched: 7. CDR1 and CDR2 from the germline V gene are MNHEY and SVGAGI. The CDR3 totals 14 residues. The DNA for the CDR3 is TGTGCCAGCCAGATCACAGGGGGCTATCAGCCCCAGCATTTT. It translates to CASQITGGYQPQHF.